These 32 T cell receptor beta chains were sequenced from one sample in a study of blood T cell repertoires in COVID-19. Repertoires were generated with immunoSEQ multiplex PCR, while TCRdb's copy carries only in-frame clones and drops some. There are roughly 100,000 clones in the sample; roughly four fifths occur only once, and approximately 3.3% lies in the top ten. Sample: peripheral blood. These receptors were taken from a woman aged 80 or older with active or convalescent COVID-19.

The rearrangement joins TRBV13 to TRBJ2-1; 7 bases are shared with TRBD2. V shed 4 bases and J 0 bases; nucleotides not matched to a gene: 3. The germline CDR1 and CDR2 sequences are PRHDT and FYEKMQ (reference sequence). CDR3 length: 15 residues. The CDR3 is CASSYRTSSYNEQFF. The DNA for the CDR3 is TGTGCCAGCAGCTACCGGACTAGCTCCTACAATGAGCAGTTCTTC. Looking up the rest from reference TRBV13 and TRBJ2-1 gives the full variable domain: AAGVIQSPRHLIKEKRETATLKCYPIPRHDTVYWYQQGPGQDPQFLISFYEKMQSDKGSIPDRFSAQQFSDYHSELNMSSLELGDSALYFCASSYRTSSYNEQFFGPGTRLTVL.

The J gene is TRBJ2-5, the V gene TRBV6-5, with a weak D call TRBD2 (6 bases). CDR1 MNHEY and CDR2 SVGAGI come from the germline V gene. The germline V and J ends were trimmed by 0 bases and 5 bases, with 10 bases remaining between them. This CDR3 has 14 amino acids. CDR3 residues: CASSYSGSRETQYF. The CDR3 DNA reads TGTGCCAGCAGTTACTCCGGGAGTCGGGAGACCCAGTACTTC.

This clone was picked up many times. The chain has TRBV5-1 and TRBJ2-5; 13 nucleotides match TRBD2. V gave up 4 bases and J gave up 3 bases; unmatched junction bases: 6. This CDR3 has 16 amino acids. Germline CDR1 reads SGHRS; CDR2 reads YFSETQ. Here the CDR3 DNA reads TGCGCCAGCAGCCCAGGACTAGCGGGAGTTAAAGAGACCCAGTACTTC. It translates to CASSPGLAGVKETQYF. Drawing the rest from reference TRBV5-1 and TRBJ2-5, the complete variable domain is KAGVTQTPRYLIKTRGQQVTLSCSPISGHRSVSWYQQTPGQGLQFLFEYFSETQRNKGNFPGRFSGRQFSNSRSEMNVSTLELGDSALYLCASSPGLAGVKETQYFGPGTRLLVL.

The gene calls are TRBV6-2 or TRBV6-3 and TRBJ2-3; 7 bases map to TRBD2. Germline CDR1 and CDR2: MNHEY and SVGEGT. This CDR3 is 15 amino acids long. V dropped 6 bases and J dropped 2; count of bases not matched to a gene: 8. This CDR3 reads CASSQPGGSTDTQYF. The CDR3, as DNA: TGTGCCAGCAGCCAACCCGGGGGGTCCACAGATACGCAGTATTTT.

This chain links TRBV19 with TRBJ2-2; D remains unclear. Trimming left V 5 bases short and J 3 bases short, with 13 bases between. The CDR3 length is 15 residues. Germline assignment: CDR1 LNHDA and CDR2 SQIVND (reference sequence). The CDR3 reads CASSEGRRYTGELFF. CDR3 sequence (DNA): TGTGCCAGTAGTGAAGGTAGGCGGTACACCGGGGAGCTGTTTTTT.

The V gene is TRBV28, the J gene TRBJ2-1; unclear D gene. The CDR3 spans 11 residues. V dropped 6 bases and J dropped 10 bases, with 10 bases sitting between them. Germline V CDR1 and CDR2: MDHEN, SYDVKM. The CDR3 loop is CASSLAQEQFF. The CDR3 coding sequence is TGTGCCAGCAGCCTGGCACAGGAGCAGTTCTTC.

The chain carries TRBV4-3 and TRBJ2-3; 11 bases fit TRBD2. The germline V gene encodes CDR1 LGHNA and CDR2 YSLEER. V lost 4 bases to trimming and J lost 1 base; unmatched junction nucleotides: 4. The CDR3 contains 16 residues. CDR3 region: CASSRGLAGGTDTQYF. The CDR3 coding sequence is TGCGCCAGCAGCCGCGGACTAGCGGGTGGCACAGATACGCAGTATTTT.

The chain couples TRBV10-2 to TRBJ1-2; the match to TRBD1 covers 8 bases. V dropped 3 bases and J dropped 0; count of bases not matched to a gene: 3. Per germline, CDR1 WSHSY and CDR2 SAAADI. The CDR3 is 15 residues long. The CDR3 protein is CASSDTGGTNYGYTF. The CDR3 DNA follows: TGCGCCAGCAGTGACACAGGGGGAACTAACTATGGCTACACCTTC.

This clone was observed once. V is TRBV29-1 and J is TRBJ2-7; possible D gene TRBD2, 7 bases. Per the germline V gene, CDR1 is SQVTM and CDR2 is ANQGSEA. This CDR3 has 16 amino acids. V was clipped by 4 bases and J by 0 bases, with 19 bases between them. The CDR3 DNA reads TGCAGCGTTGCGGGAGAGCTAGGGGGGGGCTCCTACGAGCAGTACTTC. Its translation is CSVAGELGGGSYEQYF.

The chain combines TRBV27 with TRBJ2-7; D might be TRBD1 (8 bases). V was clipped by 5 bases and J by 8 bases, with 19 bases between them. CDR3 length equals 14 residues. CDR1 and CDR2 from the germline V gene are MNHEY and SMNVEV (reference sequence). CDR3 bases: TGTGCCAGCAGTCCACAGGGGGGGACGCCGAAGCAGTACTTC. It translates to CASSPQGGTPKQYF.

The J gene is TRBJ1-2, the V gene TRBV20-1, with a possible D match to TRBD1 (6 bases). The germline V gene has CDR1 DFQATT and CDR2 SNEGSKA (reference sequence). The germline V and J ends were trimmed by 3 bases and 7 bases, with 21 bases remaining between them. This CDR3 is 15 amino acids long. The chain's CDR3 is CSASQQGLSLGGYTF. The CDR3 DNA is TGCAGTGCTAGTCAACAGGGTTTGTCTCTCGGTGGCTACACCTTC.

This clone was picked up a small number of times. In DNA form, the CDR3 reads TGCGCCAGCAGCTCACACGGACAGGGCCCAGGGACTGAAGCTTTCTTT. As protein: CASSSHGQGPGTEAFF. The genes are TRBV5-1 and TRBJ1-1, with TRBD1 matching 8 bases. Germline values: CDR1 SGHRS, CDR2 YFSETQ. The CDR3 loop spans 16 amino acids. J gave up 5 bases and V 3 bases, and 12 bases lay outside the gene matches. Full variable domain (remainder filled in from reference TRBV5-1 and TRBJ1-1): KAGVTQTPRYLIKTRGQQVTLSCSPISGHRSVSWYQQTPGQGLQFLFEYFSETQRNKGNFPGRFSGRQFSNSRSEMNVSTLELGDSALYLCASSSHGQGPGTEAFFGQGTRLTVV.

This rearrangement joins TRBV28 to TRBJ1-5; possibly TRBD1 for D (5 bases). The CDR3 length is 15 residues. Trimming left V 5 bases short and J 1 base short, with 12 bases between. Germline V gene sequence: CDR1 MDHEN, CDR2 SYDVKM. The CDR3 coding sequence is TGTGCCAGCAGTCTGCCCGCAGGGAGCAATCAGCCCCAGCATTTT. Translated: CASSLPAGSNQPQHF.

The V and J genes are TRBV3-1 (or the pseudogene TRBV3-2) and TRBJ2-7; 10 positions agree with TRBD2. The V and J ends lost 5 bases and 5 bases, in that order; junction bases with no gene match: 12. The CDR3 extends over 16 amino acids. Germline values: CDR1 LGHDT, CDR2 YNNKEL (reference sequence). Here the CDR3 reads CASSSGGARQFHEQYF. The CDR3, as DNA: TGTGCCAGCAGCAGCGGGGGGGCGAGGCAATTCCACGAGCAGTACTTC.

Here the CDR3 reads CASTALPGSPLHF. For the CDR3, the DNA is TGTGCCAGTACCGCCCTACCGGGTTCACCCCTCCACTTT. The genes are TRBV19 and TRBJ1-6; D unclear. The CDR3 runs 13 residues. The V gene lost 7 bases and the J gene lost 9 bases, with 13 bases spanning the gap. Germline V CDR1 and CDR2: LNHDA, SQIVND (reference sequence). The whole variable domain, remainder taken from reference TRBV19 and TRBJ1-6, is DGGITQSPKYLFRKEGQNVTLSCEQNLNHDAMYWYRQDPGQGLRLIYYSQIVNDFQKGDIAEGYSVSREKKESFPLTVTSAQKNPTAFYLCASTALPGSPLHFGNGTRLTVT.

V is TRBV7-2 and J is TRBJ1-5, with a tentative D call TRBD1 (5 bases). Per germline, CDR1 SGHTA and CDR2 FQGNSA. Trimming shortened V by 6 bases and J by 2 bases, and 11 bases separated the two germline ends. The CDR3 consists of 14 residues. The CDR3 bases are TGTGCCAGCAGTCAAGAACAGGGCAATCAGCCCCAGCATTTT. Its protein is CASSQEQGNQPQHF.

The CDR3 coding sequence is TGTGCCAGCGTGCGATCTCCTAGCGGGAGACTAGAGACCCAGTACTTC. This codes for CASVRSPSGRLETQYF. The chain is built from TRBV7-2 and TRBJ2-5, with 10 bases fitting TRBD2. Per the germline V gene, CDR1 is SGHTA and CDR2 is FQGNSA. This CDR3 region has 16 residues. Unmatched junction bases numbered 13, after V lost 8 bases and J lost 4 bases. The full variable domain, in which reference TRBV7-2 and TRBJ2-5 provide the parts outside the CDR3, is GAGVSQSPSNKVTEKGKDVELRCDPISGHTALYWYRQSLGQGLEFLIYFQGNSAPDKSGLPSDRFSAERTGGSVSTLTIQRTQQEDSAVYLCASVRSPSGRLETQYFGPGTRLLVL.

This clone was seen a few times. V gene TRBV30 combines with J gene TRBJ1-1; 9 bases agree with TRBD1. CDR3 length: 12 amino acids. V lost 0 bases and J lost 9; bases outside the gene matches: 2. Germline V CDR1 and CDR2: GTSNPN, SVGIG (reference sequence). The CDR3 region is CAWSVTGGQAFF. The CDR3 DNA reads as TGTGCCTGGAGTGTCACAGGGGGCCAAGCTTTCTTT.

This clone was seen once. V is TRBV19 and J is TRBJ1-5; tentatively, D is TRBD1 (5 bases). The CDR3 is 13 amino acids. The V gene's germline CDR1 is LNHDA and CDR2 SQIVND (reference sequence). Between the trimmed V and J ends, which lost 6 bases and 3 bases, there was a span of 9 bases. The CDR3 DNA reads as TGTGCCAGTAGCAGACAGAACAATCAGCCCCAGCATTTT. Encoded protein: CASSRQNNQPQHF.

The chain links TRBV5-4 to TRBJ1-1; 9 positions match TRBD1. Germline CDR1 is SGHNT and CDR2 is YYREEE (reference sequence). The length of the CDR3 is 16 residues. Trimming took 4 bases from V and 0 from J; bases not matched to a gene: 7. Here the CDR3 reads CASSPRQGGMNTEAFF. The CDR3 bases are TGTGCCAGCAGCCCCCGACAGGGGGGTATGAACACTGAAGCTTTCTTT. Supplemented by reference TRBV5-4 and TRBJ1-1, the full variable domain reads ETGVTQSPTHLIKTRGQQVTLRCSSQSGHNTVSWYQQALGQGPQFIFQYYREEENGRGNFPPRFSGLQFPNYSSELNVNALELDDSALYLCASSPRQGGMNTEAFFGQGTRLTVV.

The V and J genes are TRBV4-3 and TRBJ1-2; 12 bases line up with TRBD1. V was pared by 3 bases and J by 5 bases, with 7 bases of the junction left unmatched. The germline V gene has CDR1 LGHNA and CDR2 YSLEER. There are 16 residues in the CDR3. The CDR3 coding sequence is TGCGCCAGCAGCCAGTTACCGGGACAGGGGGCGTATGGCTACACCTTC. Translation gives CASSQLPGQGAYGYTF.

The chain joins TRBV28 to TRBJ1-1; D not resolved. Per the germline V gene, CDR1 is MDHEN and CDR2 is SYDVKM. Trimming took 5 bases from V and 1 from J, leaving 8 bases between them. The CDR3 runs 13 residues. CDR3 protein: CASSPSKNTEAFF. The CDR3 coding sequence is TGTGCCAGCAGTCCTAGTAAGAACACTGAAGCTTTCTTT.

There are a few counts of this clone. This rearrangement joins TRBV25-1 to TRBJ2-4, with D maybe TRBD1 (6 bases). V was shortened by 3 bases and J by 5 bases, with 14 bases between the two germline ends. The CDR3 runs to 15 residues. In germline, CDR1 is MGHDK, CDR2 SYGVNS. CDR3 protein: CASSDDDRPQNIQYF. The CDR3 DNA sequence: TGTGCCAGCAGTGATGATGACAGGCCCCAAAACATTCAGTACTTC.

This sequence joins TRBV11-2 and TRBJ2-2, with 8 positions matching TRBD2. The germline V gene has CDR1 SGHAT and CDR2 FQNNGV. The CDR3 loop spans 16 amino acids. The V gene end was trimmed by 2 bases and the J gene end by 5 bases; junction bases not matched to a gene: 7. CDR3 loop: CASSLNSGIRTGELFF. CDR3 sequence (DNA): TGTGCCAGCAGCTTAAATAGCGGGATAAGGACCGGGGAGCTGTTTTTT.

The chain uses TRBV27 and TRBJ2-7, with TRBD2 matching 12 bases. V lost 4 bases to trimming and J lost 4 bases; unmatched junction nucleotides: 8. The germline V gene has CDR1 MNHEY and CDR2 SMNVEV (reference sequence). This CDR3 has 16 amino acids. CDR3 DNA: TGTGCCAGCAGTTCCGGACTAGCGGGACGCTTTTACGAGCAGTACTTC. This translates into CASSSGLAGRFYEQYF.

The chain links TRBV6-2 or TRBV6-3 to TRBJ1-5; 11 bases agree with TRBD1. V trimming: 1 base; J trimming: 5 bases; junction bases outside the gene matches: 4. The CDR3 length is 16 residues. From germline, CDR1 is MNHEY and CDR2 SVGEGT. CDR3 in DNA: TGTGCCAGCAGTTACTTTAGGACAGGGGGCGATCAGCCCCAGCATTTT. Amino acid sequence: CASSYFRTGGDQPQHF.

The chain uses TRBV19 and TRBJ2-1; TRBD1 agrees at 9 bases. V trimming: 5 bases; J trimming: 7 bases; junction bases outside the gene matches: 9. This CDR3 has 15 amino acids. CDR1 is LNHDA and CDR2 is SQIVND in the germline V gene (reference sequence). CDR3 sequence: CASSRGDREGNEQFF. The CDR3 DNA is TGTGCCAGTAGTCGAGGGGACAGGGAGGGAAATGAGCAGTTCTTC. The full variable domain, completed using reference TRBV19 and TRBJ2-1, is DGGITQSPKYLFRKEGQNVTLSCEQNLNHDAMYWYRQDPGQGLRLIYYSQIVNDFQKGDIAEGYSVSREKKESFPLTVTSAQKNPTAFYLCASSRGDREGNEQFFGPGTRLTVL.

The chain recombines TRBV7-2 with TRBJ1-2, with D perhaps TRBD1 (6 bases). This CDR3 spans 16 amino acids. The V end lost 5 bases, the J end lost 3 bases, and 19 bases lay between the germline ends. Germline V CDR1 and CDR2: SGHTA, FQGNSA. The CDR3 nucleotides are TGTGCCAGCAGCCCGCCTGGGGGCAGGGGTCACTATGGCTACACCTTC. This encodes CASSPPGGRGHYGYTF.

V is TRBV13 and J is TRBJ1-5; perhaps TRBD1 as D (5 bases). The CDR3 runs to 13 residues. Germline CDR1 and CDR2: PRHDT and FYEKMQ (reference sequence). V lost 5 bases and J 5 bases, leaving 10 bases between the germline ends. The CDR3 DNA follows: TGTGCCAGCAGCCAGGGCAGGGATCAGCCCCAGCATTTT. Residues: CASSQGRDQPQHF. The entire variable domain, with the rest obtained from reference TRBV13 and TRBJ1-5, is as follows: AAGVIQSPRHLIKEKRETATLKCYPIPRHDTVYWYQQGPGQDPQFLISFYEKMQSDKGSIPDRFSAQQFSDYHSELNMSSLELGDSALYFCASSQGRDQPQHFGDGTRLSIL.

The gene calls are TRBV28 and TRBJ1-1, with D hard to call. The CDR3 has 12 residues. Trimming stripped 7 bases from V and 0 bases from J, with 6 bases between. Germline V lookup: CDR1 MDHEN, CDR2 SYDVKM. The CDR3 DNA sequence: TGTGCCAGCAAACTGCTGAACACTGAAGCTTTCTTT. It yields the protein CASKLLNTEAFF.

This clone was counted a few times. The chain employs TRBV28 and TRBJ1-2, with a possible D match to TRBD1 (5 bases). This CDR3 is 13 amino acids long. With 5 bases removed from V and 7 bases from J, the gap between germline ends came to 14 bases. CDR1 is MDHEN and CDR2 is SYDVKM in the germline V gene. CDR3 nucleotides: TGTGCCAGCAGTCGCGAGGATAGGGGTGGCTACACCTTC. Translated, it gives CASSREDRGGYTF.

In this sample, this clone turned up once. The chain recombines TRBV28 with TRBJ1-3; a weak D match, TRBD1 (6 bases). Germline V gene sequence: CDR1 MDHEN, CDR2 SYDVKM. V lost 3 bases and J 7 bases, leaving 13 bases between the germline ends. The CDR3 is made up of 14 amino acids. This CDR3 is CASSLWGLGNTIYF. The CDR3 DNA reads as TGTGCCAGCAGTTTGTGGGGGCTTGGCAACACCATATATTTT.